What follows are 18 T cell receptor beta chains derived from one specimen sequenced in a study of blood T cell repertoires in COVID-19. The repertoire was sequenced with immunoSEQ multiplex PCR; TCRdb's copy has only in-frame clones and lacks some. Of approximately 90,000 clones listed, 80% are singletons. Sequenced input: peripheral blood. The source is a woman at least 80 years old with acute or convalescent COVID-19.

This chain joins TRBV3-1 (or the pseudogene TRBV3-2) and TRBJ1-4; TRBD1 matches at 11 bases. CDR1 and CDR2 (germline): LGHDT, YNNKEL (reference sequence). After removal of 0 bases from V and 7 bases from J, the junction contained 7 bases not matched to a gene. CDR3 length equals 17 residues. CDR3 sequence (DNA): TGTGCCAGCAGCCAAGATCCGCCGGGACAGGGGGTTGAAAAACTGTTTTTT. It yields the protein CASSQDPPGQGVEKLFF.

This chain links TRBV6-5 with TRBJ2-7; tentatively, D is TRBD2 (7 bases). CDR1 MNHEY and CDR2 SVGAGI come from the germline V gene. This CDR3 has 13 amino acids. V lost 8 bases and J lost 6, with 17 bases in between. The DNA of the CDR3 is TGTGCCAGCCGGGGGGCTAGAGGACGCGAGCAGTACTTC. It yields the protein CASRGARGREQYF.

This clone was seen a handful of times. The chain is built from TRBV6-5 and TRBJ1-4; possibly TRBD1 for D (6 bases). The CDR3 is 13 amino acids. V lost 3 bases to trimming and J lost 6 bases, with 8 bases between them. CDR1 MNHEY and CDR2 SVGAGI come from the germline V gene. The CDR3: CASSYQGYEKLFF. The CDR3 DNA is TGTGCCAGCAGTTATCAGGGGTATGAAAAACTGTTTTTT.

The gene calls are TRBV7-2 and TRBJ1-4, with D unclear. Germline V gene data show CDR1 as SGHTA and CDR2 as FQGNSA. CDR3 length equals 13 residues. V was clipped by 4 bases and J by 4 bases, with 7 bases between them. The CDR3 protein is CASSSDFNEKLFF. The CDR3 nucleotides read TGTGCCAGCAGCTCGGACTTTAATGAAAAACTGTTTTTT.

The chain uses TRBV5-1 and TRBJ2-2, with D tentatively TRBD1 (7 bases). Germline-derived CDR1 and CDR2 are SGHRS and YFSETQ. The CDR3 consists of 15 residues. V lost 4 bases and J lost 1, with 11 bases in between. The CDR3 loop is CASSIQGGNTGELFF. CDR3 nucleotides: TGCGCCAGCAGCATCCAGGGGGGGAACACCGGGGAGCTGTTTTTT.

This rearrangement joins TRBV27 to TRBJ2-3, with D hard to call. The CDR3 loop spans 13 amino acids. CDR1 is MNHEY, CDR2 SMNVEV, per germline (reference sequence). Trimming took off 4 bases at V and 2 bases at J, with 7 bases between the two ends. The chain's CDR3 is CASSSRLTDTQYF. In DNA form, the CDR3 reads TGTGCCAGCAGTTCCAGACTCACAGATACGCAGTATTTT.

Comments on this clone: The identical CDR3 is also encoded by other nucleotide sequences in the sample. The gene calls are TRBV27 and TRBJ1-1; 8 positions match TRBD1. V lost 3 bases and J lost 0; bases outside the gene matches: 0. This CDR3 is built from 14 residues. In germline, CDR1 is MNHEY, CDR2 SMNVEV (reference sequence). The CDR3 here is CASSLDRVNTEAFF. CDR3 nucleotide sequence: TGTGCCAGCAGTTTGGACAGGGTGAACACTGAAGCTTTCTTT.

The table lists this clone with a count of one. The CDR3 DNA sequence: TGTGCCAGCAGATACCGGGACAGGGGTGGTGAGCAGTTCTTC. Translated, it gives CASRYRDRGGEQFF. The chain employs TRBV6-5 and TRBJ2-1, with TRBD1 matching 10 bases. The CDR3 loop spans 14 amino acids. Germline V gene lookup returns CDR1 MNHEY and CDR2 SVGAGI. V was pared by 6 bases and J by 9 bases, with 8 bases of the junction left unmatched.

This clone was counted a few times. V and J are TRBV9 and TRBJ2-2; TRBD2 aligns across 7 bases. CDR1 and CDR2 from the germline V gene are SGDLS and YYNGEE. The CDR3 covers 18 residues. The V segment lost 0 bases and the J segment 4 bases; nucleotides outside the gene matches: 12. CDR3 in DNA: TGTGCCAGCAGCGTAGTTGGTAGCGCGGGAGTGGGCACCGGGGAGCTGTTTTTT. Encoded protein: CASSVVGSAGVGTGELFF.

For the CDR3, the DNA is TGTGCCAGCACTCGGACAGGGGGTGAGCCCCAGCATTTT. Protein: CASTRTGGEPQHF. The rearrangement links TRBV6-5 to TRBJ1-5; 10 nucleotides agree with TRBD1. The CDR3 extends over 13 amino acids. Unmatched junction bases numbered 5, after V lost 7 bases and J lost 8 bases. Germline lookup yields CDR1 MNHEY and CDR2 SVGAGI.

The chain employs TRBV7-9 and TRBJ2-7, with D maybe TRBD1 (5 bases). V lost 1 base to trimming and J lost 2 bases, with 9 bases between them. The V gene's germline CDR1 is SEHNR and CDR2 FQNEAQ (reference sequence). This CDR3 is 14 amino acids long. The CDR3 nucleotides read TGTGCCAGCAGCTTAGGCGACAGCACCTACGAGCAGTACTTC. Translated, it gives CASSLGDSTYEQYF.

This clone was found a few times. The chain is built from TRBV11-2 and TRBJ2-3, with D uncertain. Germline loops: CDR1 SGHAT, CDR2 FQNNGV. This CDR3 spans 15 amino acids. V was pared by 1 base and J by 1 base, with 9 bases between. The CDR3 is CASSLGMRRTDTQYF. The CDR3 nucleotides are TGTGCCAGCAGCTTAGGGATGAGGCGCACAGATACGCAGTATTTT.

The chain employs TRBV19 and TRBJ1-6; D perhaps matches TRBD1 (5 bases). Per germline, CDR1 LNHDA and CDR2 SQIVND (reference sequence). Trimming removed 9 bases from V and 0 bases from J, with 9 bases in between. The CDR3 has 14 amino acids. The CDR3 loop reads CASGGSSYNSPLHF. For the CDR3, the DNA is TGTGCCAGCGGGGGGAGCTCCTATAATTCACCCCTCCACTTT.

V usage is TRBV11-3 and J usage is TRBJ2-6; D is possibly TRBD1 (5 bases). V shed 4 bases and J shed 2 bases, with 6 bases lying between them. CDR1 and CDR2 (germline): SGHNT, YENEEA. The CDR3 is made up of 14 amino acids. CDR3 in DNA: TGTGCCAGCAGCTCAGGGCCTGGGGCCAACGTCCTGACTTTC. This translates into CASSSGPGANVLTF.

V usage is TRBV19 and J usage is TRBJ1-5; the D gene is possibly TRBD1 (6 bases). From germline, CDR1 is LNHDA and CDR2 SQIVND (reference sequence). V dropped 3 bases and J dropped 6 bases, with 12 bases sitting between them. CDR3 length equals 14 residues. The CDR3 reads CASSIDRFGQPQHF. The CDR3 nucleotides read TGTGCCAGTAGTATTGACAGGTTCGGTCAGCCCCAGCATTTT.

The genes are TRBV11-2 and TRBJ1-2; D remains ambiguous. V shed 2 bases and J shed 0 bases, with 13 bases lying between them. Per germline, CDR1 SGHAT and CDR2 FQNNGV. This CDR3 has 16 residues. This chain's CDR3 is CASSLNLGAANYGYTF. The CDR3 DNA reads TGTGCCAGCAGCTTAAATTTGGGAGCAGCTAACTATGGCTACACCTTC. The whole variable domain, filled in from reference TRBV11-2 and TRBJ1-2, reads EAGVAQSPRYKIIEKRQSVAFWCNPISGHATLYWYQQILGQGPKLLIQFQNNGVVDDSQLPKDRFSAERLKGVDSTLKIQPAKLEDSAVYLCASSLNLGAANYGYTFGSGTRLTVV.

Here the CDR3 DNA reads TGTGCCAGTGCCCCTCTAATGAACACTGAAGCTTTCTTT. Translating gives CASAPLMNTEAFF. The chain joins TRBV19 to TRBJ1-1; D gene unclear. V gave up 8 bases and J gave up 0 bases, with 10 bases separating them. The CDR3 sequence is 13 residues long. CDR1 and CDR2 (germline): LNHDA, SQIVND (reference sequence).

Only a few counts were recorded for this clone. This chain links TRBV29-1 with TRBJ1-1; D is unresolved. V was trimmed by 4 bases and J by 1 base, leaving 10 bases between them. The germline CDR1 and CDR2 sequences are SQVTM and ANQGSEA. This CDR3 comprises 13 residues. The CDR3 DNA reads as TGCAGCGTTGCGCAACAGCAGAACACTGAAGCTTTCTTT. Protein sequence: CSVAQQQNTEAFF.